A single sample is the source of the 8 T cell receptor beta chains below, sequenced in a study of T cell responses to AZD1222 COVID-19 vaccine (dated by TCRdb to the early 2020s). This specimen's time point label, per the study, means: baseline before first vaccination. Library prep was done by the immunoSEQ multiplex PCR assay. What TCRdb holds here is the immuneACCESS table cut down to in-frame rearrangements. Part of the clones is not present; checked against another copy, under half of the missing clones reflect an unresolved V gene, and the others are unexplained. Here the sample has about 110,000 clones; over 80% occur a single time. The ten biggest clones cover about 5% of the sample. The sample here was peripheral blood, taken on day 0 of AZD1222 vaccination. These receptor sequences come from an adult in good health.

This clone was recorded only once. V is TRBV6-6 and J is TRBJ1-2, with D maybe TRBD1 (5 bases). The CDR3 sequence is 15 residues long. With 0 bases removed from V and 1 base from J, the gap between germline ends came to 9 bases. Germline-derived CDR1 and CDR2 are MNHNY and SVGAGI (reference sequence). The CDR3 DNA sequence: TGTGCCAGCAGTTACTCCGGGGGGATTAACTATGGCTACACCTTC. It specifies CASSYSGGINYGYTF.

Turning to this clone: The same CDR3 can be traced to other DNA sequences in this sample. The CDR3: CASSIAETQYF. The CDR3, as DNA: TGTGCCAGTAGTATTGCGGAGACCCAGTACTTC. The rearrangement links TRBV19 to TRBJ2-5; no clear D gene. Germline loops: CDR1 LNHDA, CDR2 SQIVND (reference sequence). V gave up 3 bases and J gave up 5 bases, with 4 bases separating them. This CDR3 contains 11 residues.

The CDR3 coding sequence is TGTGCCAGCAGCCAAATCACGCTGAACACTGAAGCTTTCTTT. Translation gives CASSQITLNTEAFF. The rearrangement uses TRBV4-2 and TRBJ1-1; D gene unclear. CDR3 length equals 14 residues. Germline assignment: CDR1 LGHNA and CDR2 YNFKEQ. V was pared by 2 bases and J by 0 bases, with 7 bases between.

The chain couples TRBV4-3 to TRBJ1-6; D may be TRBD1 (5 bases). CDR1 and CDR2 from the germline V gene are LGHNA and YSLEER. This CDR3 has 13 residues. V was shortened by 6 bases and J by 12 bases, with 15 bases between the two germline ends. In nucleotides, the CDR3 is TGCGCCAGCAGTGAGGGGCTTAGGAAACCCCTCCACTTT. Its protein is CASSEGLRKPLHF.

The chain recombines TRBV19 with TRBJ1-4; possible D gene TRBD1, 6 bases. Trimming shortened V by 6 bases and J by 8 bases, and 10 bases separated the two germline ends. This CDR3 has 12 residues. Germline V lookup: CDR1 LNHDA, CDR2 SQIVND (reference sequence). CDR3 region: CASSEGGEKLFF. CDR3 nucleotide sequence: TGTGCCAGTAGCGAAGGGGGAGAAAAACTGTTTTTT.

V is TRBV2 and J is TRBJ2-3, with D unresolved. Germline V CDR1 and CDR2: SNHLY, FYNNEI. The CDR3 length is 14 residues. Trimming shortened V by 8 bases and J by 2 bases, and 14 bases separated the two germline ends. The CDR3 DNA sequence: TGTGCCAGCTCGCCGGACCCTTACACAGATACGCAGTATTTT. Translating gives CASSPDPYTDTQYF.

The chain has TRBV14 and TRBJ1-2; D gene unclear. The germline gives CDR1 SGHDN, CDR2 FVKESK. This CDR3 contains 13 residues. The V and J ends lost 2 bases and 5 bases respectively, with 9 bases between them. The CDR3 here is CASSQNPRYGYTF. DNA for the CDR3: TGTGCCAGCAGCCAAAACCCAAGATATGGCTACACCTTC.

This chain links TRBV2 with TRBJ1-2; D might be TRBD1 (5 bases). This CDR3 has 15 residues. V lost 6 bases to trimming and J lost 0 bases, with 14 bases between them. CDR1 is SNHLY and CDR2 is FYNNEI in the germline V gene. In DNA, the CDR3 is TGTGCCAGCAGAAGTCTGGACAACTCTAACTATGGCTACACCTTC. Its translation is CASRSLDNSNYGYTF.